This TCR beta chain was retrieved from a study of cytomegalovirus exposure and HLA in healthy donors. A word on this clone: Compared with germline, one end of the junction differs, possibly owing to a read error.

60 Vbeta and 13 Jbeta primers were used in PCR. This table comes from immunoSEQ multiplex PCR, and its TCRdb copy is limited to in-frame clones, with some not included. There are 200,000 to 250,000 clones in the sample; nearly 80% occur only once, and 1.5% to 2% lies in the top ten. This receptor was identified in a man between 18 and 29 years old in good health and CMV-seronegative. The sequencing input was PBMCs.

The CDR3 sequence is CSVEVSPRDRGRDF. CDR3 DNA: TGCAGCGTTGAAGTTAGCCCCCGGGACAGAGGACGGGACTTC. The rearrangement joins TRBV29-1 to TRBJ2-5, with 7 bases matching TRBD1. The CDR3 is 14 residues long. The germline V gene encodes CDR1 SQVTM and CDR2 ANQGSEA.